The present entry profiles one TCR beta chain with its context. What it binds is unknown. This sample stems from a study of blood T cells in healthy people across ages. The overall study: Template switching retrieved approximately one barcoded beta molecule for each two T cells.

The germline CDR1 and CDR2 sequences are SNHLY and FYNNEI. V lost 4 bases to trimming and J lost 0 bases; unmatched junction nucleotides: 5. The CDR3 length is 15 residues. Primers used in a second PCR of about 6 to 11 cycles were a sample-barcoded 5' primer and a J-beta primer mix. TCRdb redid the calling of the 5' RACE reads with MiXCR, one entry per CDR3 protein. The data show about 640,000 distinct CDR3 sequences, roughly 53% seen once. Broader study findings: Long-lived donors had more naive CD4+ cells and higher diversity than aged donors. Correlation between TCR beta diversity and naive T cell percentage was strong.

This TCR was recovered from a man aged 55 to 70 in good health. The sample taken for sequencing was blood. The chain links TRBV2 to TRBJ1-2; 7 nucleotides align to TRBD1. The CDR3, as DNA: TGTGCCAGCAGTGCAATCGACAGGGCTAACTATGGCTACACCTTC. Translation: CASSAIDRANYGYTF.